The sequence of this T cell receptor (beta chain) was determined in a study of early T cells in non-severe SARS-CoV-2 infection. In the study overall: Bulk RNA isolated from unsorted whole blood underwent sequencing; chains were not paired.

This clonotype was detected ten times or more. The TCR library protocol was used to attach unique molecular identifiers. These identifiers were attached to individual cDNA molecules. In TCRdb, the 5' RACE reads were re-called with MiXCR into one record per CDR3 protein. The repertoire holds roughly 52,000 distinct CDR3 sequences, with about 6.4% as singletons. Trimming removed 4 bases at V and 5 bases at J, with 9 bases between. The CDR3 length is 12 residues. The V gene's germline CDR1 is SEHNR and CDR2 FQNEAQ (reference sequence). The source is an adult who was a healthcare worker with PCR-confirmed SARS-CoV-2 infection or an uninfected control (not recorded which). Material: whole blood, obtained at baseline. The V gene is TRBV7-9, the J gene TRBJ2-7; D call uncertain. The CDR3 sequence is CASSSFRNEQYF. As DNA, the CDR3 is TGTGCCAGCAGCTCATTCCGGAACGAGCAGTACTTC. Complete variable domain (other parts from reference TRBV7-9 and TRBJ2-7): DTGVSQNPRHKITKRGQNVTFRCDPISEHNRLYWYRQTLGQGPEFLTYFQNEAQLEKSRLLSDRFSAERPKGSFSTLEIQRTEQGDSAMYLCASSSFRNEQYFGPGTRLTVT.